The 21 T cell receptor beta chains given below trace back to one sample, sequenced in a study of metastatic and nonmetastatic thyroid tumors. With MiXCR, TCRdb called clones anew from the PCR reads. The profile shows 11,000 or so clones, around two fifths of them singletons. No patient received treatment before thyroid surgery. Sequencing input: tumor tissue. The receptors come from a female donor with papillary thyroid cancer or a benign thyroid nodule (not recorded which). Some clones in this sample may be carry-over from other donors' samples.

This clone has more than one count but fewer than ten. J is TRBJ1-2 and V is TRBV15; weak D call: TRBD1 (6 bases). Looked up from germline, CDR1 is LNHNV and CDR2 is YYDKDF (reference sequence). The ends were cut back, 1 base at V and 9 bases at J, with 12 bases in the middle. The CDR3 is 13 amino acids. The CDR3 coding sequence is TGTGCCACCAGCAGAGGGGATACAGGGAGCTACACCTTC. It yields the protein CATSRGDTGSYTF.

The V and J genes are TRBV6-1 and TRBJ2-3; 9 nucleotides align to TRBD2. This CDR3 is built from 15 residues. Germline assignment: CDR1 MNHNS and CDR2 SASEGT. Trimming at V came to 5 bases and at J to 3 bases, leaving 6 bases not matched to a gene. The CDR3: CASSPQGLATDTQYF. The CDR3 region has the DNA TGTGCCAGCAGTCCCCAGGGACTAGCAACAGATACGCAGTATTTT.

This clone was seen a few times. The chain combines TRBV6-5 with TRBJ1-1, with a weak D call TRBD1 (6 bases). CDR3 length: 17 residues. The V gene lost 4 bases and the J gene lost 2 bases, with 20 bases spanning the gap. CDR1 and CDR2 from the germline V gene are MNHEY and SVGAGI. The CDR3 DNA reads TGTGCCAGCAGTTCCGAGCCGGTCGGACAGATTAACACTGAAGCTTTCTTT. Amino acids: CASSSEPVGQINTEAFF.

V gene TRBV6-2 or TRBV6-3 combines with J gene TRBJ1-2; the D is unclear. The CDR3 runs to 14 residues. Trimming left V 0 bases short and J 13 bases short, with 18 bases between. Germline V lookup: CDR1 MNHEY, CDR2 SVGEGT. The CDR3: CASSYSGEHPRVTF. DNA for the CDR3: TGTGCCAGCAGTTACTCCGGTGAGCACCCTAGGGTCACCTTC.

In this sample, this clone is large. The chain has TRBV5-1 and TRBJ1-2, with 9 bases lining up with TRBD1. V shed 1 base and J 6 bases; nucleotides not matched to a gene: 4. Looked up from germline, CDR1 is SGHRS and CDR2 is YFSETQ. The CDR3 is 14 amino acids. This chain's CDR3 is CASSLTGGVDGYTF. CDR3 sequence (DNA): TGCGCCAGCAGCTTGACAGGGGGCGTGGATGGCTACACCTTC.

The chain recombines TRBV12-3 or TRBV12-4 with TRBJ1-1, with a possible D match to TRBD1 (5 bases). The V gene lost 5 bases and the J gene lost 6 bases, with 13 bases spanning the gap. This CDR3 region has 13 residues. CDR3 nucleotide sequence: TGTGCCAGCAGTACATCCGGAGGGGCTGAAGCTTTCTTT. Protein product: CASSTSGGAEAFF.

This clone was picked up one time. This sequence joins TRBV19 and TRBJ2-5; tentative D call: TRBD2 (6 bases). Trimming cost V 4 bases and J 0 bases, with 15 bases left between them. This CDR3 is 16 amino acids long. In germline, CDR1 is LNHDA, CDR2 SQIVND (reference sequence). The CDR3 coding sequence is TGTGCCAGTAGTAAGTCGCGGCTAGCGCACCAAGAGACCCAGTACTTC. Amino acid sequence: CASSKSRLAHQETQYF.

This clone was detected only a few times. The chain recombines TRBV12-3 or TRBV12-4 with TRBJ2-5; 7 nucleotides match TRBD2. J was trimmed by 1 base and V by 7 bases; bases with no gene match: 3. There are 13 residues in the CDR3. CDR3 in amino acids: CASKWGGQETQYF. As DNA, the CDR3 is TGTGCCAGCAAGTGGGGGGGCCAAGAGACCCAGTACTTC.

This clone was observed a single time. V is TRBV7-3 and J is TRBJ2-7; 7 bases match TRBD1. Germline V gives CDR1 SGHTA, CDR2 FQGTGA. V dropped 5 bases and J dropped 5; count of bases not matched to a gene: 6. The CDR3 is 13 residues long. The CDR3 bases are TGTGCCAGCAGCGAGGGGGCCAGGGACGAGCAGTACTTC. Translated: CASSEGARDEQYF. Based on the CDR3 plus reference TRBV7-3 and TRBJ2-7, the full variable domain is GAGVSQTPSNKVTEKGKYVELRCDPISGHTALYWYRQSLGQGPEFLIYFQGTGAADDSGLPNDRFFAVRPEGSVSTLKIQRTERGDSAVYLCASSEGARDEQYFGPGTRLTVT.

The J gene is TRBJ2-2, the V gene TRBV5-1, with 7 bases that match TRBD2. This CDR3 is built from 14 residues. The germline CDR1 and CDR2 sequences are SGHRS and YFSETQ. J was trimmed by 5 bases and V by 0 bases; bases with no gene match: 1. For the CDR3, the DNA is TGCGCCAGCAGCTTGGAGCGGGGAACCGGGGAGCTGTTTTTT. Translation gives CASSLERGTGELFF.

This chain joins TRBV2 and TRBJ1-1; D is undetermined. Germline V gene sequence: CDR1 SNHLY, CDR2 FYNNEI. Deletions cut 5 bases from V and 0 bases from J, with 13 bases between. The CDR3 loop spans 15 amino acids. The chain's CDR3 is CASSRLGNLNTEAFF. The CDR3 coding sequence is TGTGCCAGCAGTCGCCTGGGAAATTTGAACACTGAAGCTTTCTTT.

The rearrangement links TRBV3-1 to TRBJ1-1; D perhaps matches TRBD1 (6 bases). The germline V gene encodes CDR1 LGHDT and CDR2 YNNKEL (reference sequence). The CDR3 has 15 amino acids. V gave up 3 bases and J gave up 6 bases, with 17 bases separating them. The CDR3 region is CASSHGRGRDAEAFF. The CDR3 DNA follows: TGTGCCAGCAGCCATGGAAGGGGGAGGGATGCTGAAGCTTTCTTT. The complete variable domain, with remaining parts taken from reference TRBV3-1 and TRBJ1-1, reads DTAVSQTPKYLVTQMGNDKSIKCEQNLGHDTMYWYKQDSKKFLKIMFSYNNKELIINETVPNRFSPKSPDKAHLNLHINSLELGDSAVYFCASSHGRGRDAEAFFGQGTRLTVV.

The chain carries TRBV30 and TRBJ2-2; no clear D. The CDR3 has 14 amino acids. The germline CDR1 and CDR2 sequences are GTSNPN and SVGIG (reference sequence). V lost 4 bases and J 4 bases, leaving 13 bases between the germline ends. The CDR3 protein is CAWKLGGSTGELFF. The CDR3 region has the DNA TGTGCCTGGAAATTAGGTGGTTCCACCGGGGAGCTGTTTTTT.

This clone was counted ten times or more. The chain is built from TRBV12-3 or TRBV12-4 and TRBJ2-7, with D tentatively TRBD2 (6 bases). Trimming stripped 5 bases from V and 7 bases from J, with 18 bases between. The CDR3 loop spans 14 amino acids. CDR3 sequence: CASSDVGGIEEQYF. CDR3 sequence (DNA): TGTGCCAGCAGTGACGTTGGGGGGATCGAGGAGCAGTACTTC.

The chain couples TRBV12-5 to TRBJ2-7, with a weak D call TRBD1 (5 bases). Trimming took 6 bases from V and 7 from J, leaving 13 bases between them. The CDR3 totals 12 residues. CDR1 is LGHNT and CDR2 is FRNRAP in the germline V gene. As DNA, the CDR3 is TGTGCTAGTGGGACAGACCTAGGTGAGCAGTACTTC. This encodes CASGTDLGEQYF.

This sequence joins TRBV5-1 and TRBJ1-1; a weak D match, TRBD1 (5 bases). Trimming took off 4 bases at V and 3 bases at J, with 19 bases between the two ends. CDR3 length: 16 residues. Germline V gives CDR1 SGHRS, CDR2 YFSETQ. The CDR3 loop is CASSRNPTDIYTEAFF. The CDR3 bases are TGCGCCAGCAGCCGAAACCCGACAGATATCTACACTGAAGCTTTCTTT.

The CDR3 region has the DNA TGTGCCAGCAGCTTCCCGGACCGGTTCTCCTACGAGCAGTACTTC. It yields the protein CASSFPDRFSYEQYF. This rearrangement joins TRBV11-2 to TRBJ2-7; D gene uncertain. The V end lost 3 bases, the J end lost 0 bases, and 12 bases lay between the germline ends. Germline-derived CDR1 and CDR2 are SGHAT and FQNNGV. The length of the CDR3 is 15 residues.

The chain has TRBV6-1 and TRBJ2-7; a possible D gene is TRBD1 (5 bases). Germline V gene sequence: CDR1 MNHNS, CDR2 SASEGT. CDR3 length: 12 amino acids. V shed 6 bases and J shed 3 bases, with 9 bases lying between them. This CDR3 reads CASRRQGYEQYF. The CDR3 nucleotides read TGTGCCAGCAGGCGGCAGGGCTACGAGCAGTACTTC.

V and J are TRBV7-2 and TRBJ2-7; D is perhaps TRBD1 (5 bases). Germline V gives CDR1 SGHTA, CDR2 FQGNSA. There are 12 residues in the CDR3. V was cut by 5 bases and J by 0 bases, with 5 bases left in between. CDR3 coding DNA: TGTGCCAGCAGCACAGGCTCCTACGAGCAGTACTTC. This sequence encodes CASSTGSYEQYF.

V is TRBV10-3 and J is TRBJ1-5; D may be TRBD1 (5 bases). The V and J ends lost 10 bases and 0 bases respectively, with 13 bases between them. CDR3 length equals 14 residues. Germline-derived CDR1 and CDR2 are ENHRY and SYGVKD. CDR3 nucleotides: TGTGCCAGCTCTATGGGGGATAGCAATCAGCCCCAGCATTTT. This codes for CASSMGDSNQPQHF.

J is TRBJ2-7 and V is TRBV11-2; 9 bases align to TRBD2. J lost 6 bases, V lost 5 bases, and 5 bases had no gene match. The V gene's germline CDR1 is SGHAT and CDR2 FQNNGV. This CDR3 region has 13 residues. The CDR3, as DNA: TGTGCCAGCAGCGGGGGACTAGCAGCCGAGCAGTACTTC. It is translated as CASSGGLAAEQYF. Full variable domain (outside the CDR3, taken from reference TRBV11-2 and TRBJ2-7): EAGVAQSPRYKIIEKRQSVAFWCNPISGHATLYWYQQILGQGPKLLIQFQNNGVVDDSQLPKDRFSAERLKGVDSTLKIQPAKLEDSAVYLCASSGGLAAEQYFGPGTRLTVT.